Following are 15 T cell receptor beta chains from one sample sequenced in a study of T cell repertoires in cytomegalovirus infection. The antigens of these receptors remain unknown. Via MiXCR, TCRdb re-called the reads, giving one row per CDR3 protein. The sample holds about 310,000 distinct CDR3 sequences, approximately 25% seen once. This material consisted of cultured PBMCs, taken from culture after CMV antigen stimulation. All receptors come from a human donor in good health (CMV status not recorded). Some clones in this sample may be carry-over from other donors' samples.

This clonotype was seen at least ten times. The rearrangement uses TRBV6-1 and TRBJ1-1; 9 positions agree with TRBD1. The CDR3 runs 15 residues. Trimming took 6 bases from V and 4 from J; bases not matched to a gene: 9. Germline loops: CDR1 MNHNS, CDR2 SASEGT. CDR3 DNA: TGTGCCAGCAGAATCCTACAGGGGGCTGGCACTGAAGCTTTCTTT. Translation: CASRILQGAGTEAFF.

This clonotype was recorded once. The rearrangement uses TRBV24-1 and TRBJ2-5, with 11 bases matching TRBD2. This CDR3 is 16 amino acids long. V was pared by 0 bases and J by 5 bases, with 4 bases of the junction left unmatched. CDR1 KGHDR and CDR2 SFDVKD come from the germline V gene. Written as DNA, the CDR3 is TGTGCCACCAGTGATTTGACTAGCGGGAGTTATGAGACCCAGTACTTC. This encodes CATSDLTSGSYETQYF.

This clonotype was seen more than once but under ten times. This chain uses TRBV6-6 with TRBJ1-1; unclear D gene. Trimming cost V 5 bases and J 1 base, with 11 bases left between them. Germline V gene lookup returns CDR1 MNHNY and CDR2 SVGAGI (reference sequence). The CDR3 runs to 14 residues. CDR3 sequence: CASSHRTANTEAFF. In DNA form, the CDR3 reads TGTGCCAGCAGTCACCGGACGGCGAACACTGAAGCTTTCTTT.

This clonotype was observed at least ten times. The chain has TRBV7-9 and TRBJ1-1; D is unclear. Germline V gives CDR1 SEHNR, CDR2 FQNEAQ (reference sequence). CDR3 length: 14 amino acids. With 1 base removed from V and 4 bases from J, the gap between germline ends came to 10 bases. CDR3 sequence (DNA): TGTGCCAGCAGCTTAGATCTAGGTCTCACTGAAGCTTTCTTT. Residues: CASSLDLGLTEAFF.

The chain recombines TRBV18 with TRBJ2-1, with a tentative D call TRBD2 (5 bases). V shed 1 base and J shed 9 bases, with 19 bases lying between them. Germline loops: CDR1 KGHSH, CDR2 LQKENI. The CDR3 has 16 amino acids. As DNA, the CDR3 is TGTGCCAGCTCACCACTTGCTGGGAGCCGAGGCACTGAGCAGTTCTTC. Its protein is CASSPLAGSRGTEQFF.

This clonotype was detected only a few times. V and J are TRBV5-5 and TRBJ2-1; TRBD2 matches at 9 bases. CDR3 length equals 14 residues. The V gene's germline CDR1 is SGHKS and CDR2 YYEKEE (reference sequence). Trimming cost V 7 bases and J 7 bases; bases outside gene matches: 9. The DNA of the CDR3 is TGTGCCAGCGGGTCGGTAGCGGGAGCGAATGAGCAGTTCTTC. This encodes CASGSVAGANEQFF. The full variable domain, rest sourced from reference TRBV5-5 and TRBJ2-1, is DAGVTQSPTHLIKTRGQQVTLRCSPISGHKSVSWYQQVLGQGPQFIFQYYEKEERGRGNFPDRFSARQFPNYSSELNVNALLLGDSALYLCASGSVAGANEQFFGPGTRLTVL.

The table lists this clonotype with many counts. The chain recombines TRBV15 with TRBJ1-1; TRBD1 is a possible D gene (6 bases). V dropped 2 bases and J dropped 0 bases, with 16 bases sitting between them. The CDR3 sequence is 17 residues long. CDR1 and CDR2 from the germline V gene are LNHNV and YYDKDF (reference sequence). In nucleotides, the CDR3 is TGTGCCACCAGCAGACCCACGGGACAACCAATGAACACTGAAGCTTTCTTT. Translating gives CATSRPTGQPMNTEAFF.

This clonotype was seen more than once but under ten times. This chain connects TRBV19 to TRBJ1-5; 12 bases are shared with TRBD1. J was trimmed by 6 bases and V by 6 bases; bases with no gene match: 9. Germline V lookup: CDR1 LNHDA, CDR2 SQIVND (reference sequence). The length of the CDR3 is 16 residues. For the CDR3, the DNA is TGTGCCAGTAGACCTCGGGACAGGGGGCGGGCTCAGCCCCAGCATTTT. Translation: CASRPRDRGRAQPQHF.

The chain links TRBV10-3 to TRBJ2-1, with D possibly matching TRBD2 (6 bases). Between the trimmed V and J ends, which lost 10 bases and 11 bases, there was a span of 24 bases. CDR1 ENHRY and CDR2 SYGVKD come from the germline V gene. This CDR3 is 14 amino acids long. CDR3 in DNA: TGTGCCACAGCGGGTGAAGGCACGGGTGACAAGCAGTTCTTC. Residues: CATAGEGTGDKQFF.

This chain uses TRBV5-1 with TRBJ2-3; TRBD2 agrees at 8 bases. The CDR3 is 15 amino acids. Germline V gene data show CDR1 as SGHRS and CDR2 as YFSETQ. The junction had 6 bases not matched to a gene; V was cut back by 5 bases and J by 1 base. The CDR3 DNA follows: TGCGCCAGCAGGACTAGCGTCGTAGGCACAGATACGCAGTATTTT. It is translated as CASRTSVVGTDTQYF.

V and J are TRBV28 and TRBJ2-7; 7 positions match TRBD1. This CDR3 has 16 residues. Germline CDR1 MDHEN, CDR2 SYDVKM. The V and J ends lost 4 bases and 3 bases, in that order; junction bases with no gene match: 12. The CDR3 nucleotides read TGTGCCAGCAGTTCAGGGGGTCGTAGGGGTAGCTACGAGCAGTACTTC. Its protein is CASSSGGRRGSYEQYF.

J is TRBJ1-3 and V is TRBV20-1, with D perhaps matching TRBD1 (5 bases). Germline assignment: CDR1 DFQATT and CDR2 SNEGSKA (reference sequence). This CDR3 is 15 amino acids long. V was trimmed by 6 bases and J by 2 bases, leaving 17 bases between them. CDR3 nucleotides: TGCAGTGCCCCCAGGGCAGGGACGACTGGAAACACCATATATTTT. Translating it yields CSAPRAGTTGNTIYF.

This clonotype appeared a few times. The chain joins TRBV30 to TRBJ1-6; 7 positions agree with TRBD1. The germline V gene encodes CDR1 GTSNPN and CDR2 SVGIG (reference sequence). The ends lost 3 bases at V and 5 bases at J; junction bases unmatched: 1. This CDR3 has 13 amino acids. CDR3 nucleotides: TGTGCCTGGAGGGGACAGAATAATTCACCCCTCCACTTT. Its translation is CAWRGQNNSPLHF.

V and J are TRBV28 and TRBJ2-4; D unresolved. The CDR3 sequence is 14 residues long. V was clipped by 8 bases and J by 1 base, with 12 bases between them. The germline V gene encodes CDR1 MDHEN and CDR2 SYDVKM. CDR3 bases: TGTGCCAGCGTCGACGGGTCCGCCAAAAACATTCAGTACTTC. Its protein product is CASVDGSAKNIQYF.

The rearrangement links TRBV15 to TRBJ2-2; 12 bases match TRBD1. Germline loops: CDR1 LNHNV, CDR2 YYDKDF (reference sequence). V shed 5 bases, J shed 7 bases, and the junction held 8 bases outside the gene matches. This CDR3 is built from 16 residues. The CDR3 DNA is TGTGCCACCAGCGTGGGACAGGGGGCGTTTGACGGGGAGCTGTTTTTT. It translates to CATSVGQGAFDGELFF.